This TCR beta chain derives from a study of Ad26.COV2.S vaccination and SARS-CoV-2 variants. Study background: Recipients of Ad26.COV2.S got it intramuscularly, once or twice 56 days apart. Points from the study as a whole: While placebo recipients had lower spike-specific TCR breadth, vaccine recipients had more.

J was trimmed by 2 bases and V by 2 bases; bases with no gene match: 9. The CDR3 is 15 residues long. CDR1 and CDR2 (germline): GTSNPN, SVGIG (reference sequence). Only in-frame clones appear in the TCRdb table, and some are missing; sequencing was by immunoSEQ multiplex PCR. The sample consists of 300,000 to 450,000 clones, 70% to 90% of them appearing once. Sample treatment: around 19 received Ad26.COV2.S at low or high dose, single or two shots; about 5 received placebo; per-sample allocation not given. It was on day 63 after the first vaccine or placebo injection that samples were taken. Ad26.COV2.S expressed prefusion-stabilized spike from the original Wuhan strain. As regards this clone: Its specificity is unknown.

This chain joins TRBV30 and TRBJ2-7; 7 nucleotides line up with TRBD1. Sequenced here: peripheral blood, sampled in a trial of Ad26.COV2.S vaccine versus placebo. The receptor comes from a person between 18 and 65 years old who received the Ad26.COV2.S COVID-19 vaccine or a placebo. This CDR3 is CAWSRGTASTYEQYF. CDR3 DNA: TGTGCCTGGAGTCGAGGGACAGCCTCAACCTACGAGCAGTACTTC.